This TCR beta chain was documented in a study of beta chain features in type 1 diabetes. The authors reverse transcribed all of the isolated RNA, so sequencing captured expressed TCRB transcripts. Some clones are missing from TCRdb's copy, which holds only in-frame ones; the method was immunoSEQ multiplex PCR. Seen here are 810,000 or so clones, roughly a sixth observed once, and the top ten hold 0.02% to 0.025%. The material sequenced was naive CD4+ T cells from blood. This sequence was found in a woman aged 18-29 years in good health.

This CDR3 is CASRTVLGYQETQYF. The CDR3 bases are TGTGCCAGCAGGACAGTCCTTGGGTACCAAGAGACCCAGTACTTC. The chain joins TRBV6-6 to TRBJ2-5; D is possibly TRBD1 (5 bases). The germline V gene has CDR1 MNHNY and CDR2 SVGAGI (reference sequence). The CDR3 extends over 15 amino acids. Trimming took off 6 bases at V and 0 bases at J, with 14 bases between the two ends.